This T cell receptor (beta chain) was observed in a study of blood T cells in healthy people across ages. On this clonotype: Its target is unknown.

With a J-beta primer mix and a sample-barcoded 5' primer, a second PCR ran about 6 to 11 cycles. Through a template-switch adaptor with 12 random nucleotides, each cDNA molecule received a tag. TCRdb used MiXCR to reprocess the 5' RACE reads, holding one entry per CDR3 protein. The data hold 1,800,000 or so distinct CDR3 sequences, with around 40% observed a single time. V trimming: 1 base; J trimming: 2 bases; junction bases outside the gene matches: 4. This CDR3 region has 17 residues. CDR1 LGHNT and CDR2 FRNRAP come from the germline V gene. Whole-study findings and limits: Donor CMV status, an unknown factor, possibly confounded changes in expanded clonotypes. Across samples, TCR beta diversity tracked strongly with naive T cell percentage.

The origin of this receptor is a human donor in good health. This chain connects TRBV12-5 to TRBJ2-1; 11 bases line up with TRBD2. Material for sequencing was blood. CDR3 in DNA: TGTGCTAGTGGTTTGGAAAGACTAGCGGGAACCTACAATGAGCAGTTCTTC. Protein sequence: CASGLERLAGTYNEQFF.